A selection of T cell receptor beta chains follows, all from one sample in a study of T cell repertoires in cytomegalovirus infection. These receptors' antigens are unknown. TCRdb reanalysed the reads using MiXCR and keeps one entry per CDR3 protein. The repertoire holds around 900,000 distinct CDR3 sequences, with 25% to 40% as singletons. Sequenced here: cultured CD8+ T cells from PBMCs, sampled from culture after CMV antigen stimulation. The receptor set was obtained from a human donor in good health (CMV status not recorded). Some clones in this sample may be carry-over from other donors' samples. Each CDR3 is given with its conserved first and last residue. The D gene is left open where the match is weak. Clone size appears in some rows only: once, few, many, or a class for an expanded clone.

V gene: TRBV6-1
D gene: -
J gene: TRBJ2-3
clone size: few
CDR3 DNA: TGTGCCAGCAGTGAAACCGGCCCGACCAAGTATTATACGCAGTATTTT
CDR3 protein: CASSETGPTKYYTQYF

V gene: TRBV6-5
D gene: TRBD2
J gene: TRBJ2-3
clone size: few
CDR3 DNA: TGTGCCAGCATGCCTAGCGGGGGGGCAAATACGCAGTATTTT
CDR3 protein: CASMPSGGANTQYF

V gene: TRBV4-3
D gene: TRBD2
J gene: TRBJ2-5
clone size: -
CDR3 DNA: TGCGCCAGCAGCCTCGGACTAGTGCGGCACCAAGAGACCCAGTACTTC
CDR3 protein: CASSLGLVRHQETQYF

V gene: TRBV12-3/TRBV12-4
D gene: -
J gene: TRBJ2-3
clone size: few
CDR3 DNA: TGTGCCAGCAGTTTAGGGGTTAGACTGGTAAGCCGCACAGATACGCAGTATTTT
CDR3 protein: CASSLGVRLVSRTDTQYF

V gene: TRBV7-6
D gene: -
J gene: TRBJ2-3
clone size: many
CDR3 DNA: TGTGCCAGCAGCTTAGGGGCAGGGAGTCGAGATACGCAGTATTTT
CDR3 protein: CASSLGAGSRDTQYF

V gene: TRBV2
D gene: TRBD1
J gene: TRBJ2-2
clone size: -
CDR3 DNA: TGTGCCGGGGACAGGGACACCGGGGAGCTGTTTTTT
CDR3 protein: CAGDRDTGELFF

V gene: TRBV6-1
D gene: -
J gene: TRBJ2-7
clone size: many
CDR3 DNA: TGTGCCAGCAGTGGGGGTTGGCCCTACGAGCAGTACTTC
CDR3 protein: CASSGGWPYEQYF

V gene: TRBV4-3
D gene: -
J gene: TRBJ1-1
clone size: -
CDR3 DNA: TGCGCCAGCAGCCGCTGGCAGGGGCTGAACACTGAAGCTTTCTTT
CDR3 protein: CASSRWQGLNTEAFF

V gene: TRBV6-1
D gene: TRBD1
J gene: TRBJ2-5
clone size: -
CDR3 DNA: TGTGCCAGTTGGGACAGGGGGAATAGGGAGACCCAGTACTTC
CDR3 protein: CASWDRGNRETQYF

V gene: TRBV27
D gene: -
J gene: TRBJ1-1
clone size: -
CDR3 DNA: TGTGCCAGCAGCCAAGGGACCATTATGAACACTGAAGCTTTCTTT
CDR3 protein: CASSQGTIMNTEAFF

V gene: TRBV6-4
D gene: TRBD1
J gene: TRBJ2-2
clone size: -
CDR3 DNA: TGTGCCAGCGGGGACAGCCTGCGACGGAACACCGGGGAGCTGTTTTTT
CDR3 protein: CASGDSLRRNTGELFF

V gene: TRBV7-8
D gene: -
J gene: TRBJ1-1
clone size: many
CDR3 DNA: TGTGCCATCAGGGACGGCAAGAACACTGAAGCTTTCTTT
CDR3 protein: CAIRDGKNTEAFF

V gene: TRBV19
D gene: TRBD1
J gene: TRBJ2-1
clone size: -
CDR3 DNA: TGTGCCAGTAGCCAATTCGCCCGGACAGGGGGCAGGGGTGAGCAGTTCTTC
CDR3 protein: CASSQFARTGGRGEQFF